What follows describes a single TCR beta chain. The antigen is undetermined. This sample is drawn from a study of CD8 T cells in ankylosing spondylitis. Study-level results: Disease-associated clones were reportedly significantly overrepresented in matched ankylosing spondylitis synovial fluid. Some of the motif variants had earlier been found in reactive arthritis patients' fluid and blood. What appeared characteristic of ankylosing spondylitis blood was a TCR beta motif of eight or nine highly homologous variants.

One entry per CDR3 protein, called by TCRdb with MiXCR from the 5' RACE reads. This repertoire shows some 220,000 distinct CDR3 sequences, 6% to 8.5% found once; its top ten account for 14%. The sample was blood, either unsorted or a sorted T cell fraction (not recorded which). The clonotype comes from a male donor with ankylosing spondylitis.

DNA of the CDR3: TGCGCCAGCAGCCAAGAGACTAGCGGGAGGGCCGGAAGGTATGAGCAGTTCTTC. It yields the protein CASSQETSGRAGRYEQFF. V usage is TRBV4-3 and J usage is TRBJ2-1; 14 bases fit TRBD2. The CDR3 has 18 residues. CDR1 and CDR2 (germline): LGHNA, YSLEER. Trimming cost V 0 bases and J 8 bases; bases outside gene matches: 9.